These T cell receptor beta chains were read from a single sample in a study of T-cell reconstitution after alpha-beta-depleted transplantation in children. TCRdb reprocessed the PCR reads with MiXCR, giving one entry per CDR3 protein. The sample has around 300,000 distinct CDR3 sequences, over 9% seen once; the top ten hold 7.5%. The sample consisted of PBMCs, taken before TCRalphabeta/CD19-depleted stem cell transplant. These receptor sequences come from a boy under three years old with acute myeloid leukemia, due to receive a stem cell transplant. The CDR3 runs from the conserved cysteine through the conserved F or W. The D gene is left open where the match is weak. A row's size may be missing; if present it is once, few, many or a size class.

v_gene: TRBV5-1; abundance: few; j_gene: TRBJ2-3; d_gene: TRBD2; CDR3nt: TGCGCCAGCAGCCCCCAATTAGCGGGACCTTTCACAGATACGCAGTATTTT; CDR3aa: CASSPQLAGPFTDTQYF
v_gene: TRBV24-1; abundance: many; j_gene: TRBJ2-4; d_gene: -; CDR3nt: TGTGCCACCAGTGGGGACGGAAACATTCAGTACTTC; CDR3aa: CATSGDGNIQYF
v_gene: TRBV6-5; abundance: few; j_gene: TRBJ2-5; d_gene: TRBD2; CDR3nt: TGTGCCAGCAGTTGGTCTAGCGGGGCTCCGACCCAGTACTTC; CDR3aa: CASSWSSGAPTQYF
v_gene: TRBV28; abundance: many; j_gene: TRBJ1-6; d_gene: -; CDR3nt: TGTGCCAGCAGCCCTGTCGGGACCCTGGACGATTCACCCCTCCACTTT; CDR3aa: CASSPVGTLDDSPLHF
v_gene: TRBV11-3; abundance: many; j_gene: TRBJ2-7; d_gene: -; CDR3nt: TGTGCCAGCAGCTTAGGACAGGTGCACGAGCAGTACTTC; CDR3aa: CASSLGQVHEQYF
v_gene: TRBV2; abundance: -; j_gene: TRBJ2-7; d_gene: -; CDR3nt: TGTGCCAGCAGTGAGGCCGGATTCTACGAGCAGTACTTC; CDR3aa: CASSEAGFYEQYF
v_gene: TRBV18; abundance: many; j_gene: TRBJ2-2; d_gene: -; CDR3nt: TGTGCCAGCTCACAAATCCCTAACAGGGGACTGAACACCGGGGAGCTGTTTTTT; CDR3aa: CASSQIPNRGLNTGELFF
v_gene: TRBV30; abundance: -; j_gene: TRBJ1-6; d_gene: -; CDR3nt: TGTGCCTGGACAGAGGGTTCACCCCTCCACTTT; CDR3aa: CAWTEGSPLHF
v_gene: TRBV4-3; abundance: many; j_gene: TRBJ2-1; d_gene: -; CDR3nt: TGCGCCAGCAGCCAAAGGATCGATCCGAGAACAGGAAAGTTCTTC; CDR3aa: CASSQRIDPRTGKFF
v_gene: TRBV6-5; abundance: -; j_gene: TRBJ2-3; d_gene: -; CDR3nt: TGTGCCAGCAGTTACTCCAGGGCAGCTACAGATACGCAGTATTTT; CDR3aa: CASSYSRAATDTQYF
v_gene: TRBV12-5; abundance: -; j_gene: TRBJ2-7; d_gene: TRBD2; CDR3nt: TGTGCCAGCTGCCTTCAGACAGGGAGGACTAGCGGGGTTTCCTTCTACGAGCAGTACTTC; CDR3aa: CASCLQTGRTSGVSFYEQYF
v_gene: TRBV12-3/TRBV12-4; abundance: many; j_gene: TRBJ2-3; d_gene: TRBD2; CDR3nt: TGTGCCAGCAGTTACTTAGCGGGGGGGCCGTCAGATACGCAGTATTTT; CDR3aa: CASSYLAGGPSDTQYF
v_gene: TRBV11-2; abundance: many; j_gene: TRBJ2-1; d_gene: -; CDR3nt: TGTGCCAGCAGCTTAAGGACACGGCCCAAGAATGAGCAGTTCTTC; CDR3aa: CASSLRTRPKNEQFF
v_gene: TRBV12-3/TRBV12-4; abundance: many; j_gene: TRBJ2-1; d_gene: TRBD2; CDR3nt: TGTGCCAGCAGCGGACTAGGGTACAATGAGCAGTTCTTC; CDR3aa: CASSGLGYNEQFF
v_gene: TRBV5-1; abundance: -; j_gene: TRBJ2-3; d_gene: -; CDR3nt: TGCGCCAGCAGTGGGCGGGGGCAGTCGATCGATACGCAGTATTTT; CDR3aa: CASSGRGQSIDTQYF
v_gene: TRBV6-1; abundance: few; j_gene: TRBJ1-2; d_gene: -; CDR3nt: TGTGCCAGCAGTGAAGCACAGGGTACCTATGGCTACACCTTC; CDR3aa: CASSEAQGTYGYTF
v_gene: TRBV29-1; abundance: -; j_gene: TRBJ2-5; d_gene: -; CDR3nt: TGCAGCGCCCTTCGGCGAAGGACGGGACAAGAGACCCAGTACTTC; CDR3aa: CSALRRRTGQETQYF
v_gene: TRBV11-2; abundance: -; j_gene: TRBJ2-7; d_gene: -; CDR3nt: TGTGCCAGCAGCTTAATAGGGGGAGGTACCTACGAGCAGTACTTC; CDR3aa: CASSLIGGGTYEQYF
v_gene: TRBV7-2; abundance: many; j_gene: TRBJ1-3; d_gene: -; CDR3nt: TGTGCCAGCAGCTTAGCGAGTATGCCCGGAAACACCATATATTTT; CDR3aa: CASSLASMPGNTIYF
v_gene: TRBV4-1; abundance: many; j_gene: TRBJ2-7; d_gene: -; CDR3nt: TGCGCCAGCAGCCAAGAAAGAGGCGGCTACGAGCAGTACTTC; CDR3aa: CASSQERGGYEQYF
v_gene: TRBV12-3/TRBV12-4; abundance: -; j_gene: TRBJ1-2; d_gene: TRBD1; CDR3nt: TGTGCCAGCAGTTTATTTGGGACAGGGGGCCTGAACTATGGCTACACCTTC; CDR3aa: CASSLFGTGGLNYGYTF
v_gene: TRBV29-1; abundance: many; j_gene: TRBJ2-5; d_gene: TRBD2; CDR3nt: TGCAGCGTTGACGGACTAGCGGGAGCACCAGAGACCCAGTACTTC; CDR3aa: CSVDGLAGAPETQYF
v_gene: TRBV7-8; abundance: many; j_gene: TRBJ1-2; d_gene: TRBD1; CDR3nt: TGTGCCAGCAGCTTAGGGGGACAGGGTCAAGATGGCTACACCTTC; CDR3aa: CASSLGGQGQDGYTF
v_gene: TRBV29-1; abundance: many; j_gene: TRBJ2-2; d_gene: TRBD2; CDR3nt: TGCAGCGCTGGGACTAGCGGGGGCGCGAACACCGGGGAGCTGTTTTTT; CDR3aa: CSAGTSGGANTGELFF